One and the same sample provided the 7 T cell receptor beta chains below, sequenced in a study of blood T cell repertoires in COVID-19. TCRdb's table, derived via immunoSEQ multiplex PCR, lists solely in-frame clones and lacks some. The sample consists of about 300,000 clones, 89% of them appearing once. The sequenced material came from peripheral blood. The receptors come from a woman in her twenties or thirties with COVID-19, enrolled during active disease.

V gene TRBV18 combines with J gene TRBJ2-3; D call uncertain. Germline assignment: CDR1 KGHSH and CDR2 LQKENI. The germline V and J ends were trimmed by 6 bases and 0 bases, with 22 bases remaining between them. The CDR3 runs to 18 residues. The chain's CDR3 is CASSPAPPRIPSTDTQYF. DNA for the CDR3: TGTGCCAGCTCCCCTGCCCCGCCTAGAATTCCTAGCACAGATACGCAGTATTTT.

The V and J genes are TRBV5-1 and TRBJ2-3; the match to TRBD2 covers 7 bases. J gave up 6 bases and V 2 bases, and 9 bases lay outside the gene matches. Germline V gene lookup returns CDR1 SGHRS and CDR2 YFSETQ. There are 15 residues in the CDR3. This CDR3 reads CASSFSAGRADTQYF. The CDR3 bases are TGCGCCAGCAGCTTTTCGGCAGGGAGGGCGGATACGCAGTATTTT.

The chain employs TRBV28 and TRBJ2-2, with TRBD1 identical over 7 bases. CDR3 length equals 15 residues. From germline, CDR1 is MDHEN and CDR2 SYDVKM. After removal of 6 bases from V and 1 base from J, the junction contained 5 bases not matched to a gene. CDR3 residues: CASRPNRGNTGELFF. The CDR3 DNA reads TGTGCCAGCAGACCCAACAGGGGGAACACCGGGGAGCTGTTTTTT.

This chain links TRBV19 with TRBJ1-2, with TRBD1 identical over 9 bases. Trimming at V came to 5 bases and at J to 3 bases, leaving 7 bases not matched to a gene. The CDR3 contains 15 residues. Germline V gives CDR1 LNHDA, CDR2 SQIVND (reference sequence). The DNA of the CDR3 is TGTGCCAGTAGTGCCGGGACAGGGAATTACTATGGCTACACCTTC. It translates to CASSAGTGNYYGYTF.

The chain couples TRBV3-1 (or the pseudogene TRBV3-2) to TRBJ1-2; 8 bases align to TRBD1. CDR1 is LGHDT and CDR2 is YNNKEL in the germline V gene (reference sequence). J was trimmed by 8 bases and V by 0 bases; bases with no gene match: 5. The CDR3 has 14 residues. The CDR3 here is CASSQDRTGGGYTF. The CDR3 DNA reads as TGTGCCAGCAGCCAAGATCGAACAGGGGGGGGCTACACCTTC.

The chain recombines TRBV2 with TRBJ2-7; 11 bases are a match to TRBD2. Germline V gene lookup returns CDR1 SNHLY and CDR2 FYNNEI. Trimming at V came to 11 bases and at J to 2 bases, leaving 2 bases not matched to a gene. The CDR3 extends over 12 amino acids. For the CDR3, the DNA is TGTGCCGGTAGCGGGGGGGCCTACGAGCAGTACGTC. Its protein is CAGSGGAYEQYV.

The rearrangement uses TRBV11-3 and TRBJ2-1; 9 bases fit TRBD1. Germline V gene lookup returns CDR1 SGHNT and CDR2 YENEEA. V was clipped by 7 bases and J by 8 bases; unmatched bases: 9. The CDR3 sequence is 14 residues long. The CDR3 nucleotides read TGTGCCAGCACATCCGGGACAGGGAGTGATGAGCAGTTCTTC. Translating gives CASTSGTGSDEQFF.